One and the same sample provided the 17 T cell receptor beta chains below, sequenced in a study of early T cells in non-severe SARS-CoV-2 infection. TCRdb independently ran MiXCR on the 5' RACE reads; one entry per CDR3 protein. The profile shows around 30,000 distinct CDR3 sequences, approximately 6% of them singletons. Material for sequencing was whole blood. The receptors were gathered from an adult who was a healthcare worker with PCR-confirmed SARS-CoV-2 infection or an uninfected control (not recorded which).

There are many counts of this clonotype. J is TRBJ1-5 and V is TRBV28; D is possibly TRBD1 (5 bases). V was pared by 2 bases and J by 2 bases, with 10 bases between. Germline values: CDR1 MDHEN, CDR2 SYDVKM. The CDR3 totals 15 residues. This CDR3 reads CASSLRGARNQPQHF. For the CDR3, the DNA is TGTGCCAGCAGTTTACGGGGCGCACGCAATCAGCCCCAGCATTTT. Variable domain in full (rest from reference TRBV28 and TRBJ1-5): DVKVTQSSRYLVKRTGEKVFLECVQDMDHENMFWYRQDPGLGLRLIYFSYDVKMKEKGDIPEGYSVSREKKERFSLILESASTNQTSMYLCASSLRGARNQPQHFGDGTRLSIL.

Many counts were recorded for this clonotype. The V gene is TRBV9, the J gene TRBJ1-1; tentative D call: TRBD1 (5 bases). V was clipped by 2 bases and J by 4 bases, with 12 bases between them. The CDR3 is 14 amino acids. The germline CDR1 and CDR2 sequences are SGDLS and YYNGEE. CDR3 in DNA: TGTGCCAGCAGCGTCGGATCAGGGAGCACTGAAGCTTTCTTT. Its protein is CASSVGSGSTEAFF.

This clonotype was observed at least ten times. The chain combines TRBV30 with TRBJ1-6; D is ambiguous. In germline, CDR1 is GTSNPN, CDR2 SVGIG (reference sequence). This CDR3 is 13 amino acids long. Trimming removed 3 bases from V and 7 bases from J, with 10 bases in between. DNA of the CDR3: TGTGCCTGGAGCCCGGAAATGAATTCACCCCTCCACTTT. Amino acid sequence: CAWSPEMNSPLHF.

This clonotype has at least ten counts. V usage is TRBV7-9 and J usage is TRBJ2-3, with 12 bases that match TRBD2. The germline V gene has CDR1 SEHNR and CDR2 FQNEAQ (reference sequence). J lost 4 bases, V lost 1 base, and 9 bases had no gene match. The CDR3 contains 18 residues. The CDR3 DNA follows: TGTGCCAGCAGCTTAGGCCCTAGCGGGGGGGCCTTGCCAGATACGCAGTATTTT. Protein: CASSLGPSGGALPDTQYF.

This clonotype was recorded at least ten times. The chain uses TRBV11-2 and TRBJ1-1, with TRBD1 matching over 10 bases. The germline gives CDR1 SGHAT, CDR2 FQNNGV. The CDR3 is made up of 14 amino acids. V shed 4 bases, J shed 8 bases, and the junction held 7 bases outside the gene matches. CDR3 DNA sequence: TGTGCCAGCAGCTATACCAGACAGGGGGCAGAAGCTTTCTTT. This gives the protein CASSYTRQGAEAFF.

This clonotype was counted ten times or more. The gene calls are TRBV6-4 and TRBJ2-3, with 11 bases fitting TRBD2. Germline V lookup: CDR1 MRHNA, CDR2 SNTAGT. This CDR3 has 15 residues. V shed 5 bases, J shed 3 bases, and the junction held 4 bases outside the gene matches. CDR3 sequence: CASSKTSGGTDTQYF. CDR3 DNA sequence: TGTGCCAGCAGTAAAACTAGCGGGGGAACAGATACGCAGTATTTT.

This clonotype showed up many times. The chain employs TRBV12-3 or TRBV12-4 and TRBJ2-2, with D possibly TRBD2 on 5 matching bases. The V and J ends lost 3 bases and 4 bases respectively, with 12 bases between them. The CDR3 is made up of 15 amino acids. The CDR3 DNA follows: TGTGCCAGCAGTTTTCGGGGAATGGGCACCGGGGAGCTGTTTTTT. Amino acid sequence: CASSFRGMGTGELFF.

This clonotype was found many times. The V call is TRBV23-1, the J call TRBJ1-5, with 8 bases matching TRBD1. TRBV23-1 is noted as an ORF with a role that remains uncertain. This CDR3 comprises 17 residues. The ends lost 0 bases at V and 1 base at J; junction bases unmatched: 5. Here the CDR3 DNA reads TGCGCCAGCAGTCAATCCTACAGGGGGGCGAGCAATCAGCCCCAGCATTTT. This codes for CASSQSYRGASNQPQHF.

V gene TRBV10-3 combines with J gene TRBJ2-2, with 9 bases matching TRBD2. V dropped 8 bases and J dropped 5; count of bases not matched to a gene: 9. Germline assignment: CDR1 ENHRY and CDR2 SYGVKD. The CDR3 is 15 amino acids. CDR3 region: CAIGMVSGGTGELFF. The DNA for the CDR3 is TGTGCCATCGGGATGGTTAGCGGGGGAACCGGGGAGCTGTTTTTT.

At least ten counts were recorded for this clonotype. J is TRBJ2-1 and V is TRBV6-2 or TRBV6-3; possibly TRBD2 for D (6 bases). The V end was cut by 2 bases, the J end by 7 bases, with 9 bases between. Germline values: CDR1 MNHEY, CDR2 SVGEGT. This CDR3 is built from 13 residues. The CDR3 coding sequence is TGTGCCAGCAGTTACGGGGGGAGGAATGAGCAGTTCTTC. Its protein product is CASSYGGRNEQFF.

This clonotype was recorded at least ten times. The chain joins TRBV3-1 to TRBJ1-2; a possible D gene is TRBD1 (6 bases). Per the germline V gene, CDR1 is LGHDT and CDR2 is YNNKEL (reference sequence). This CDR3 region has 15 residues. The ends were cut back, 0 bases at V and 1 base at J, with 9 bases in the middle. The CDR3 DNA sequence: TGTGCCAGCAGCCAAGATCACAGGGATAACTATGGCTACACCTTC. As protein: CASSQDHRDNYGYTF.

This clonotype was seen repeatedly, ten times or more. V usage is TRBV14 and J usage is TRBJ2-7, with no clear D. This CDR3 has 14 residues. V lost 1 base, J lost 2 bases, and 9 bases lay in between. Germline assignment: CDR1 SGHDN and CDR2 FVKESK. The CDR3 protein is CASSQGVPPYEQYF. CDR3 coding DNA: TGTGCCAGCAGCCAAGGGGTTCCCCCCTACGAGCAGTACTTC.

The V and J genes are TRBV10-1 and TRBJ1-1, with D tentatively TRBD1 (5 bases). Between the trimmed V and J ends, which lost 5 bases and 0 bases, there was a span of 10 bases. This CDR3 comprises 14 residues. Germline CDR1 WNHNN, CDR2 SYGVQD (reference sequence). DNA of the CDR3: TGCGCCAGCAGTTTCGACAGACTGAACACTGAAGCTTTCTTT. This gives the protein CASSFDRLNTEAFF.

The chain uses TRBV11-2 and TRBJ2-5; TRBD2 aligns across 8 bases. This CDR3 has 15 amino acids. The J segment lost 2 bases and the V segment lost 5 bases, leaving 7 bases of the junction unmatched. CDR1 and CDR2 (germline): SGHAT, FQNNGV. DNA for the CDR3: TGTGCCAGCAGCCCGTTAGCGGGGAAACAAGAGACCCAGTACTTC. This codes for CASSPLAGKQETQYF.

This clonotype is termed medium-sized. J is TRBJ2-1 and V is TRBV6-5, with TRBD2 as a possible D gene (6 bases). The CDR3 has 15 residues. The germline V gene has CDR1 MNHEY and CDR2 SVGAGI. V was clipped by 5 bases and J by 2 bases, with 13 bases between them. The CDR3 reads CASSRSSATYNEQFF. The CDR3 DNA follows: TGTGCCAGCAGTCGCTCTAGCGCTACCTACAATGAGCAGTTCTTC.

The chain combines TRBV7-2 with TRBJ1-4; D is unresolved. The CDR3 runs 14 residues. V dropped 3 bases and J dropped 4 bases, with 9 bases sitting between them. From germline, CDR1 is SGHTA and CDR2 FQGNSA. The CDR3 sequence: CASSFGLLNEKLFF. The CDR3 DNA follows: TGTGCCAGCAGCTTTGGACTTCTTAATGAAAAACTGTTTTTT.

This clonotype was observed at least ten times. The chain has TRBV20-1 and TRBJ2-4; no clear D. Germline CDR1 DFQATT, CDR2 SNEGSKA (reference sequence). This CDR3 comprises 16 residues. The V and J ends lost 6 bases and 2 bases respectively, with 20 bases between them. This chain's CDR3 is CSAKPSPPLSKNIQYF. The CDR3 nucleotides read TGCAGTGCAAAGCCGAGCCCTCCCCTTTCCAAAAACATTCAGTACTTC.